What follows are 25 T cell receptor beta chains derived from one specimen sequenced in a study of blood T cell repertoires in COVID-19. Profiling relied on immunoSEQ multiplex PCR, and the TCRdb table lists in-frame clones only, not all of them. This table has approximately 260,000 clones, about 93% appearing once. Sequences were obtained from PBMCs or T cells enriched from blood (not recorded which). The receptor source for this set is a woman aged 18-30 years who had recovered from COVID-19.

The rearrangement uses TRBV29-1 and TRBJ2-3, with TRBD1 as a possible D gene (6 bases). Germline assignment: CDR1 SQVTM and CDR2 ANQGSEA. Trimming pared 6 bases from V and 5 bases from J, leaving 15 bases between. The CDR3 consists of 13 residues. The CDR3: CSVWDMPKDTQYF. The DNA of the CDR3 is TGCAGCGTCTGGGACATGCCCAAAGATACGCAGTATTTT.

The V gene is TRBV24-1, the J gene TRBJ2-7; 8 bases align to TRBD1. The CDR3 runs 13 residues. The J segment lost 4 bases and the V segment lost 7 bases, leaving 5 bases of the junction unmatched. Looked up from germline, CDR1 is KGHDR and CDR2 is SFDVKD. The CDR3 bases are TGTGCCACCAGCAGGACAGGGCAATACGAGCAGTACTTC. Residues: CATSRTGQYEQYF.

This chain joins TRBV7-9 and TRBJ1-2, with D maybe TRBD1 (6 bases). This CDR3 comprises 16 residues. Trimming took 4 bases from V and 1 from J, leaving 16 bases between them. Germline V gene sequence: CDR1 SEHNR, CDR2 FQNEAQ (reference sequence). The CDR3 protein is CASSSLTGTINYGYTF. The CDR3, as DNA: TGTGCCAGCAGCTCCCTTACCGGGACAATTAACTATGGCTACACCTTC. Based on the CDR3 plus reference TRBV7-9 and TRBJ1-2, the full variable domain is DTGVSQNPRHKITKRGQNVTFRCDPISEHNRLYWYRQTLGQGPEFLTYFQNEAQLEKSRLLSDRFSAERPKGSFSTLEIQRTEQGDSAMYLCASSSLTGTINYGYTFGSGTRLTVV.

V is TRBV9 and J is TRBJ2-2; 8 bases fit TRBD2. Germline V lookup: CDR1 SGDLS, CDR2 YYNGEE. CDR3 length: 14 residues. Trimming took 3 bases from V and 6 from J; bases not matched to a gene: 4. CDR3 sequence (DNA): TGTGCCAGCAGCGCGACTAGCGTCCCCGGGGAGCTGTTTTTT. This encodes CASSATSVPGELFF.

V and J are TRBV18 and TRBJ1-1; D is uncertain. V was trimmed by 6 bases and J by 4 bases, leaving 9 bases between them. This CDR3 region has 12 residues. Looked up from germline, CDR1 is KGHSH and CDR2 is LQKENI. The CDR3 region is CASSPRPTEAFF. In DNA, the CDR3 is TGTGCCAGCTCTCCTAGGCCCACTGAAGCTTTCTTT.

This chain joins TRBV5-5 and TRBJ2-1; tentative D call: TRBD2 (5 bases). This CDR3 has 17 amino acids. V dropped 0 bases and J dropped 3 bases, with 16 bases sitting between them. The germline CDR1 and CDR2 sequences are SGHKS and YYEKEE (reference sequence). The CDR3 DNA follows: TGTGCCAGCAGCTTGGCGGTACGGACGGGATTCTACAATGAGCAGTTCTTC. Its protein product is CASSLAVRTGFYNEQFF.

The V and J genes are TRBV3-1 (or the pseudogene TRBV3-2) and TRBJ1-2; no clear D. With 0 bases removed from V and 8 bases from J, the gap between germline ends came to 13 bases. Germline values: CDR1 LGHDT, CDR2 YNNKEL (reference sequence). The CDR3 is 14 residues long. The CDR3 reads CASSQDLTSRGYTF. CDR3 coding DNA: TGTGCCAGCAGCCAAGATTTAACTTCCAGGGGCTACACCTTC.

This clone showed up just once. The gene calls are TRBV3-1 (or the pseudogene TRBV3-2) and TRBJ1-4, with D perhaps matching TRBD1 (6 bases). Per the germline V gene, CDR1 is LGHDT and CDR2 is YNNKEL (reference sequence). Deletions cut 0 bases from V and 3 bases from J, with 20 bases between. CDR3 length: 19 amino acids. The CDR3: CASSQEGGGRVNSNEKLFF. The CDR3 nucleotides are TGTGCCAGCAGCCAAGAAGGGGGAGGGCGGGTTAATTCTAATGAAAAACTGTTTTTT.

The chain recombines TRBV5-4 with TRBJ2-1; the D is unclear. This CDR3 region has 13 residues. V gave up 0 bases and J gave up 9 bases, with 10 bases separating them. Germline V gene sequence: CDR1 SGHNT, CDR2 YYREEE (reference sequence). CDR3 sequence (DNA): TGTGCCAGCAGCTTGGGAAGACCGGGTGAGCAGTTCTTC. The encoded protein is CASSLGRPGEQFF.

This rearrangement joins TRBV5-4 to TRBJ2-5, with D unclear. Germline CDR1 and CDR2: SGHNT and YYREEE (reference sequence). The CDR3 sequence is 14 residues long. V was pared by 4 bases and J by 5 bases, with 15 bases between. CDR3 nucleotide sequence: TGTGCCAGCAGCCGGAACAGTAGGATCGAGACCCAGTACTTC. Translated, it gives CASSRNSRIETQYF.

The chain joins TRBV3-1 (or the pseudogene TRBV3-2) to TRBJ1-5; D ambiguous. The V gene lost 1 base and the J gene lost 0 bases, with 7 bases spanning the gap. This CDR3 contains 15 residues. Germline V gene sequence: CDR1 LGHDT, CDR2 YNNKEL (reference sequence). The CDR3 region has the DNA TGTGCCAGCAGCCAAGCTACAGCTAGCAATCAGCCCCAGCATTTT. Protein sequence: CASSQATASNQPQHF.

The CDR3 protein is CASSAGQGGSNQPQHF. CDR3 DNA: TGTGCCAGCAGCGCTGGACAGGGGGGGTCCAATCAGCCCCAGCATTTT. J is TRBJ1-5 and V is TRBV9; TRBD1 aligns across 10 bases. The germline V gene has CDR1 SGDLS and CDR2 YYNGEE. This CDR3 spans 16 amino acids. After removal of 3 bases from V and 3 bases from J, the junction contained 6 bases not matched to a gene.

V is TRBV15 and J is TRBJ1-6; 8 positions match TRBD1. CDR1 LNHNV and CDR2 YYDKDF come from the germline V gene (reference sequence). V lost 6 bases to trimming and J lost 9 bases; unmatched junction nucleotides: 7. The CDR3 covers 14 residues. The CDR3: CATRQGAISSPLHF. CDR3 nucleotides: TGTGCCACCAGGCAGGGGGCGATCAGTTCACCCCTCCACTTT.

As DNA, the CDR3 is TGCAGCGTGCGCACTAGCGGGAAATCAGATACGCAGTATTTT. Protein sequence: CSVRTSGKSDTQYF. The chain uses TRBV29-1 and TRBJ2-3, with 10 bases that match TRBD2. Germline CDR1 SQVTM, CDR2 ANQGSEA. J lost 4 bases, V lost 6 bases, and 7 bases had no gene match. The CDR3 length is 14 residues.

The rearrangement links TRBV19 to TRBJ1-4, with D unclear. The ends were cut back, 2 bases at V and 8 bases at J, with 12 bases in the middle. This CDR3 is built from 14 residues. Per germline, CDR1 LNHDA and CDR2 SQIVND (reference sequence). The CDR3 sequence: CASSISTSSEKLFF. In DNA, the CDR3 is TGTGCCAGTAGTATATCGACTAGTAGCGAAAAACTGTTTTTT.

This chain joins TRBV29-1 and TRBJ2-1; 7 bases match TRBD2. V shed 3 bases, J shed 5 bases, and the junction held 19 bases outside the gene matches. The CDR3 covers 18 residues. CDR1 is SQVTM and CDR2 is ANQGSEA in the germline V gene. CDR3 DNA: TGCAGCGTTGAGCGACCCTCGGGGGGAACTTACGAAGACAATGAGCAGTTCTTC. Translation: CSVERPSGGTYEDNEQFF.

The rearrangement joins TRBV5-1 to TRBJ2-5, with TRBD1 matching over 8 bases. Looked up from germline, CDR1 is SGHRS and CDR2 is YFSETQ. The CDR3 contains 14 residues. The V gene end was trimmed by 4 bases and the J gene end by 4 bases; junction bases not matched to a gene: 6. In DNA, the CDR3 is TGCGCCAGCAGCCCAGGACAGGGCCTAGAGACCCAGTACTTC. Residues: CASSPGQGLETQYF.

This chain joins TRBV28 and TRBJ1-1; 10 bases match TRBD1. CDR1 is MDHEN and CDR2 is SYDVKM in the germline V gene. Losses at the gene ends were 6 bases for V and 4 bases for J; bases not matched to a gene: 2. The CDR3 loop spans 13 amino acids. The CDR3 region has the DNA TGTGCCAGCAGAAGGACAGGGGGCACTGAAGCTTTCTTT. Its translation: CASRRTGGTEAFF. Looking up the rest from reference TRBV28 and TRBJ1-1 gives the full variable domain: DVKVTQSSRYLVKRTGEKVFLECVQDMDHENMFWYRQDPGLGLRLIYFSYDVKMKEKGDIPEGYSVSREKKERFSLILESASTNQTSMYLCASRRTGGTEAFFGQGTRLTVV.

The genes are TRBV28 and TRBJ2-7; D not resolved. Germline lookup yields CDR1 MDHEN and CDR2 SYDVKM. Trimming cost V 5 bases and J 2 bases, with 10 bases left between them. The CDR3 has 13 residues. The DNA for the CDR3 is TGTGCCAGCAGTCCTCTGTCAGCCTACGAGCAGTACTTC. Encoded protein: CASSPLSAYEQYF.

The CDR3: CASSQQGDNLLRTEAFF. CDR3 DNA sequence: TGTGCCAGCAGCCAACAGGGGGACAATCTTTTGAGGACTGAAGCTTTCTTT. The chain couples TRBV28 to TRBJ1-1, with 8 positions matching TRBD1. V shed 6 bases, J shed 5 bases, and the junction held 17 bases outside the gene matches. There are 17 residues in the CDR3. Germline lookup yields CDR1 MDHEN and CDR2 SYDVKM.

The chain couples TRBV28 to TRBJ2-2, with 7 positions matching TRBD1. V trimming: 6 bases; J trimming: 4 bases; junction bases outside the gene matches: 8. The length of the CDR3 is 15 residues. Germline V gives CDR1 MDHEN, CDR2 SYDVKM. The CDR3 DNA sequence: TGTGCCAGCAGGGTTACAGGGGTTAGCACCGGGGAGCTGTTTTTT. This sequence encodes CASRVTGVSTGELFF. The complete variable domain, with remaining parts taken from reference TRBV28 and TRBJ2-2, reads DVKVTQSSRYLVKRTGEKVFLECVQDMDHENMFWYRQDPGLGLRLIYFSYDVKMKEKGDIPEGYSVSREKKERFSLILESASTNQTSMYLCASRVTGVSTGELFFGEGSRLTVL.

CDR3: CASSQYRGAGKTEAFF. CDR3 DNA: TGTGCCAGCAGTCAATACAGGGGCGCGGGGAAGACTGAAGCTTTCTTT. The gene calls are TRBV5-5 and TRBJ1-1; TRBD1 matches 7 bases. CDR3 size: 16 residues. Trimming at V came to 5 bases and at J to 5 bases, leaving 15 bases not matched to a gene. Germline loops: CDR1 SGHKS, CDR2 YYEKEE (reference sequence). Supplemented by reference TRBV5-5 and TRBJ1-1, the full variable domain reads DAGVTQSPTHLIKTRGQQVTLRCSPISGHKSVSWYQQVLGQGPQFIFQYYEKEERGRGNFPDRFSARQFPNYSSELNVNALLLGDSALYLCASSQYRGAGKTEAFFGQGTRLTVV.

The V and J genes are TRBV4-3 and TRBJ1-1; the D is unclear. CDR1 LGHNA and CDR2 YSLEER come from the germline V gene. Trimming pared 1 base from V and 3 bases from J, leaving 12 bases between. This CDR3 comprises 15 residues. For the CDR3, the DNA is TGCGCCAGCAGCCAAGCGGGAGGTATAGACACTGAAGCTTTCTTT. Protein sequence: CASSQAGGIDTEAFF.

The J gene is TRBJ1-2, the V gene TRBV28, with 9 nucleotides matching TRBD1. The junction had 3 bases not matched to a gene; V was cut back by 6 bases and J by 1 base. Germline V gene lookup returns CDR1 MDHEN and CDR2 SYDVKM. The CDR3 spans 14 residues. The CDR3: CASSRDRVNYGYTF. DNA for the CDR3: TGTGCCAGCAGCCGGGACAGGGTTAACTATGGCTACACCTTC.

This sequence joins TRBV3-1 (or the pseudogene TRBV3-2) and TRBJ1-4; tentative D call: TRBD1 (5 bases). Trimming removed 4 bases from V and 17 bases from J, with 32 bases in between. The CDR3 consists of 17 residues. Germline V gene sequence: CDR1 LGHDT, CDR2 YNNKEL (reference sequence). CDR3 in DNA: TGTGCCAGCAGCCCGGTGTACACGATGATAACCGGGACTTTCTTATTTTTT. Its translation: CASSPVYTMITGTFLFF.